The 31 T cell receptor beta chains below all came from one sample that was sequenced in a study of blood T cell repertoires in COVID-19. Repertoires were generated with immunoSEQ multiplex PCR, while TCRdb's copy carries only in-frame clones and drops some. The table has around 180,000 clones, roughly 90% seen once. The sequencing input was peripheral blood. Receptor source: a man aged 65-85 years with active or convalescent COVID-19.

This clone was counted a few times. The genes are TRBV15 and TRBJ2-7; D is unclear. CDR3 length: 15 amino acids. Germline CDR1 and CDR2: LNHNV and YYDKDF (reference sequence). Trimming took off 0 bases at V and 0 bases at J, with 9 bases between the two ends. CDR3 in DNA: TGTGCCACCAGCAGAGACCATCGGAGCTCCTACGAGCAGTACTTC. It translates to CATSRDHRSSYEQYF.

The sample holds one count of this clone. The chain employs TRBV7-9 and TRBJ1-6; D not certain. Per germline, CDR1 SEHNR and CDR2 FQNEAQ (reference sequence). V lost 5 bases and J 9 bases, leaving 17 bases between the germline ends. The CDR3 extends over 15 amino acids. The CDR3 spells CASSSGGGGGSPLHF. The DNA of the CDR3 is TGTGCCAGCAGCAGCGGTGGAGGAGGTGGTTCACCCCTCCACTTT.

Worth noting for this clone: The same CDR3 also results from other DNA sequences found in this sample. The chain recombines TRBV18 with TRBJ2-5; 7 nucleotides line up with TRBD1. V was clipped by 3 bases and J by 1 base; unmatched bases: 2. The CDR3 spans 14 residues. Germline CDR1 and CDR2: KGHSH and LQKENI. This CDR3 reads CASSPRQGQETQYF. CDR3 DNA: TGTGCCAGCTCACCGCGACAGGGCCAAGAGACCCAGTACTTC. Looking up the rest from reference TRBV18 and TRBJ2-5 gives the full variable domain: NAGVMQNPRHLVRRRGQEARLRCSPMKGHSHVYWYRQLPEEGLKFMVYLQKENIIDESGMPKERFSAEFPKEGPSILRIQQVVRGDSAAYFCASSPRQGQETQYFGPGTRLLVL.

The genes are TRBV2 and TRBJ1-5, with 9 positions matching TRBD1. The CDR3 covers 13 residues. Germline values: CDR1 SNHLY, CDR2 FYNNEI. The junction had 5 bases not matched to a gene; V was cut back by 6 bases and J by 8 bases. CDR3 protein: CASRGQGVKPQHF. The CDR3 DNA reads as TGTGCCAGCAGGGGACAGGGAGTGAAGCCCCAGCATTTT. Based on the CDR3 plus reference TRBV2 and TRBJ1-5, the full variable domain is EPEVTQTPSHQVTQMGQEVILRCVPISNHLYFYWYRQILGQKVEFLVSFYNNEISEKSEIFDDQFSVERPDGSNFTLKIRSTKLEDSAMYFCASRGQGVKPQHFGDGTRLSIL.

The chain has TRBV2 and TRBJ1-2; perhaps TRBD1 as D (5 bases). Germline loops: CDR1 SNHLY, CDR2 FYNNEI. The CDR3 loop spans 14 amino acids. Trimming took 4 bases from V and 10 from J, leaving 19 bases between them. Here the CDR3 DNA reads TGTGCCAGCAGTGCGTTGCAGGGAGGCGCCGACTACACCTTC. Translation gives CASSALQGGADYTF.

The count of this clone is one. As DNA, the CDR3 is TGTGCCAGCAGCTCCTTCCCGACAGGGGATGATTTCTTC. Encoded protein: CASSSFPTGDDFF. V usage is TRBV11-2 and J usage is TRBJ2-1; 8 nucleotides line up with TRBD1. The junction had 12 bases not matched to a gene; V was cut back by 4 bases and J by 16 bases. The CDR3 is made up of 13 amino acids. From germline, CDR1 is SGHAT and CDR2 FQNNGV.

Of note for this clone: This CDR3 is also generated by other DNA sequences in the sample. The chain recombines TRBV5-4 with TRBJ2-3, with D possibly TRBD2 on 5 matching bases. The CDR3 loop spans 13 amino acids. V lost 4 bases and J 1 base, leaving 7 bases between the germline ends. The germline CDR1 and CDR2 sequences are SGHNT and YYREEE (reference sequence). In nucleotides, the CDR3 is TGTGCCAGCAGCCTCGGGGGCACAGATACGCAGTATTTT. It yields the protein CASSLGGTDTQYF.

The rearrangement links TRBV27 to TRBJ1-6; no clear D. The germline V and J ends were trimmed by 1 base and 1 base, with 23 bases remaining between them. Germline CDR1 is MNHEY and CDR2 is SMNVEV (reference sequence). This CDR3 is 21 amino acids long. The CDR3 nucleotides read TGTGCCAGCAGTTTATTCATCCCCGGATCCTCTACGGGGTCCTATAATTCACCCCTCCACTTT. It yields the protein CASSLFIPGSSTGSYNSPLHF.

The rearrangement uses TRBV4-3 and TRBJ1-1; D is undetermined. Germline V gives CDR1 LGHNA, CDR2 YSLEER. Trimming left V 7 bases short and J 6 bases short, with 15 bases between. This CDR3 spans 13 amino acids. CDR3 sequence (DNA): TGCGCCAGCAATCGGGATGTGGGTGCTGAAGCTTTCTTT. Translated, it gives CASNRDVGAEAFF.

The chain is built from TRBV11-2 and TRBJ2-1; 8 positions agree with TRBD2. Trimming cost V 5 bases and J 7 bases; bases outside gene matches: 10. Germline loops: CDR1 SGHAT, CDR2 FQNNGV. This CDR3 spans 15 amino acids. The CDR3 DNA sequence: TGTGCCAGCAGCCCGGTTCGGGGGGGATGGAATGAGCAGTTCTTC. Translated, it gives CASSPVRGGWNEQFF.

This clone is a singleton in its sample. The chain recombines TRBV28 with TRBJ1-1; perhaps TRBD1 as D (5 bases). The V end lost 2 bases, the J end lost 5 bases, and 12 bases lay between the germline ends. CDR3 length: 14 residues. CDR1 is MDHEN and CDR2 is SYDVKM in the germline V gene. The CDR3 nucleotides are TGTGCCAGCAGTTTAATGGGGCGGGGGACTGAAGCTTTCTTT. Translation gives CASSLMGRGTEAFF.

This chain uses TRBV12-3 or TRBV12-4 with TRBJ1-2; D is undetermined. The CDR3 totals 11 residues. Trimming shortened V by 2 bases and J by 6 bases, and 4 bases separated the two germline ends. The CDR3 region is CASSLTDGYTF. DNA for the CDR3: TGTGCCAGCAGTTTAACGGATGGCTACACCTTC.

The rearrangement links TRBV7-2 to TRBJ1-3, with unresolved D. Germline assignment: CDR1 SGHTA and CDR2 FQGNSA. The CDR3 loop spans 14 amino acids. V lost 1 base, J lost 2 bases, and 6 bases lay in between. As DNA, the CDR3 is TGTGCCAGCAGCTTAGGGACTCCTGGAAACACCATATATTTT. Its protein product is CASSLGTPGNTIYF. Full variable domain (missing parts from reference TRBV7-2 and TRBJ1-3): GAGVSQSPSNKVTEKGKDVELRCDPISGHTALYWYRQSLGQGLEFLIYFQGNSAPDKSGLPSDRFSAERTGGSVSTLTIQRTQQEDSAVYLCASSLGTPGNTIYFGEGSWLTVV.

The chain carries TRBV5-1 and TRBJ2-3; D unclear. The CDR3 totals 13 residues. Germline loops: CDR1 SGHRS, CDR2 YFSETQ. V lost 0 bases and J 3 bases, leaving 5 bases between the germline ends. The CDR3 loop reads CASSLGRTDTQYF. The CDR3 region has the DNA TGCGCCAGCAGCTTGGGCAGAACAGATACGCAGTATTTT.

This sequence joins TRBV7-9 and TRBJ1-3; D perhaps matches TRBD1 (5 bases). This CDR3 spans 15 amino acids. V was pared by 1 base and J by 3 bases, with 10 bases between. Germline CDR1 SEHNR, CDR2 FQNEAQ (reference sequence). The CDR3 is CASSLEGTFGNTIYF. CDR3 in DNA: TGTGCCAGCAGCTTAGAAGGGACTTTTGGAAACACCATATATTTT.

This chain connects TRBV3-1 (or the pseudogene TRBV3-2) to TRBJ1-1, with a tentative D call TRBD1 (6 bases). The CDR3 runs 19 residues. V lost 2 bases to trimming and J lost 0 bases, with 22 bases between them. The germline V gene has CDR1 LGHDT and CDR2 YNNKEL (reference sequence). CDR3 nucleotide sequence: TGTGCCAGCAGCCAACCCGGTGGGAGGGGGTTAGAGATGAACACTGAAGCTTTCTTT. It is translated as CASSQPGGRGLEMNTEAFF.

The rearrangement links TRBV6-5 to TRBJ1-5; 8 bases line up with TRBD1. V trimming: 2 bases; J trimming: 6 bases; junction bases outside the gene matches: 6. The CDR3 consists of 15 residues. The germline V gene has CDR1 MNHEY and CDR2 SVGAGI. The CDR3 reads CASSYRTGSGQPQHF. The CDR3 DNA is TGTGCCAGCAGTTACCGGACAGGGTCTGGTCAGCCCCAGCATTTT.

The rearrangement links TRBV6-5 to TRBJ2-2; TRBD2 matches at 7 bases. Germline CDR1 and CDR2: MNHEY and SVGAGI. With 6 bases clipped from V and 8 bases from J, the junction kept 12 bases outside the gene matches. This CDR3 contains 15 residues. The CDR3 reads CASSLTRGGRGELFF. The CDR3 region has the DNA TGTGCCAGCAGCCTTACAAGGGGCGGGAGAGGGGAGCTGTTTTTT.

The chain recombines TRBV19 with TRBJ1-1, with D possibly being TRBD1 (5 bases). There are 15 residues in the CDR3. CDR1 and CDR2 from the germline V gene are LNHDA and SQIVND (reference sequence). V was pared by 3 bases and J by 6 bases, with 17 bases between. The CDR3 reads CASSIGSTGYAEAFF. The CDR3 region has the DNA TGTGCCAGTAGTATCGGCTCAACAGGTTACGCTGAAGCTTTCTTT.

This chain links TRBV9 with TRBJ1-4; tentative D call: TRBD1 (5 bases). The CDR3 has 15 residues. Trimming took 4 bases from V and 0 from J, leaving 10 bases between them. From germline, CDR1 is SGDLS and CDR2 YYNGEE. CDR3 sequence (DNA): TGTGCCAGCAGCCCGCCGGGGGCAACTAATGAAAAACTGTTTTTT. Its protein is CASSPPGATNEKLFF.

The chain carries TRBV19 and TRBJ2-3; 8 nucleotides line up with TRBD1. Germline CDR1 is LNHDA and CDR2 is SQIVND (reference sequence). There are 17 residues in the CDR3. V gave up 3 bases and J gave up 0 bases; unmatched junction bases: 8. CDR3 sequence: CASSIPWDRISTDTQYF. The CDR3 DNA sequence: TGTGCCAGTAGTATTCCCTGGGACAGGATAAGCACAGATACGCAGTATTTT. Supplemented by reference TRBV19 and TRBJ2-3, the full variable domain reads DGGITQSPKYLFRKEGQNVTLSCEQNLNHDAMYWYRQDPGQGLRLIYYSQIVNDFQKGDIAEGYSVSREKKESFPLTVTSAQKNPTAFYLCASSIPWDRISTDTQYFGPGTRLTVL.

DNA of the CDR3: TGTGCCAGCAGTTCCTTCTCATCCTCAGGGGAAGCTTTCTTT. Protein product: CASSSFSSSGEAFF. V gene TRBV6-2 or TRBV6-3 combines with J gene TRBJ1-1; D may be TRBD1 (5 bases). The germline V and J ends were trimmed by 4 bases and 8 bases, with 17 bases remaining between them. Germline V gives CDR1 MNHEY, CDR2 SVGEGT. The CDR3 length is 14 residues.

V usage is TRBV18 and J usage is TRBJ1-5; D is ambiguous. The V gene's germline CDR1 is KGHSH and CDR2 LQKENI. The CDR3 extends over 14 amino acids. Deletions cut 2 bases from V and 4 bases from J, with 9 bases between. The CDR3 sequence is CASSPEGVNQPQHF. The CDR3 DNA reads as TGTGCCAGCTCACCAGAGGGTGTGAATCAGCCCCAGCATTTT.

This chain connects TRBV28 to TRBJ1-5; tentative D call: TRBD1 (5 bases). In germline, CDR1 is MDHEN, CDR2 SYDVKM. This CDR3 contains 16 residues. V was pared by 5 bases and J by 7 bases, with 21 bases between. The CDR3: CASSPWIGRVLQPQHF. Here the CDR3 DNA reads TGTGCCAGCAGTCCGTGGATCGGCAGGGTTTTACAGCCCCAGCATTTT.

The gene calls are TRBV7-9 and TRBJ2-3; D is possibly TRBD2 (6 bases). This CDR3 region has 16 residues. Germline values: CDR1 SEHNR, CDR2 FQNEAQ (reference sequence). The germline V and J ends were trimmed by 2 bases and 6 bases, with 18 bases remaining between them. CDR3 DNA sequence: TGTGCCAGCAGCTTATATGGCTCACCGGGGGAGGATACGCAGTATTTT. It translates to CASSLYGSPGEDTQYF.

J is TRBJ2-7 and V is TRBV27, with TRBD1 identical over 8 bases. This CDR3 has 16 amino acids. CDR1 is MNHEY, CDR2 SMNVEV, per germline (reference sequence). Trimming took 2 bases from V and 0 from J; bases not matched to a gene: 6. The CDR3 coding sequence is TGTGCCAGCAGTTTAAGGAGAGGACAGGGCTCCTACGAGCAGTACTTC. As protein: CASSLRRGQGSYEQYF.

The chain couples TRBV9 to TRBJ1-1, with D uncertain. The CDR3 totals 14 residues. Germline V lookup: CDR1 SGDLS, CDR2 YYNGEE. Trimming stripped 4 bases from V and 8 bases from J, with 18 bases between. The CDR3 DNA reads as TGTGCCAGCAGCCCTCCCAGCGGGTTCGAGGAAGCTTTCTTT. Its translation: CASSPPSGFEEAFF.

The chain has TRBV7-9 and TRBJ1-5; no reliable D call. Looked up from germline, CDR1 is SEHNR and CDR2 is FQNEAQ (reference sequence). The CDR3 is 14 residues long. Trimming removed 5 bases at V and 3 bases at J, with 11 bases between. This chain's CDR3 is CASSPGLTNQPQHF. CDR3 sequence (DNA): TGTGCCAGCAGCCCAGGACTGACCAATCAGCCCCAGCATTTT.

The chain links TRBV12-3 or TRBV12-4 to TRBJ1-2, with D maybe TRBD1 (5 bases). The CDR3 is made up of 12 amino acids. The V end lost 5 bases, the J end lost 8 bases, and 12 bases lay between the germline ends. In DNA form, the CDR3 reads TGTGCCAGCAGTGACAGAACCGGGGGCTACACCTTC. As protein: CASSDRTGGYTF.

The J gene is TRBJ1-2, the V gene TRBV7-8; TRBD1 agrees at 8 bases. Trimming at V came to 3 bases and at J to 3 bases, leaving 6 bases not matched to a gene. Germline lookup yields CDR1 SGHVS and CDR2 FQNEAQ. This CDR3 contains 15 residues. The CDR3 nucleotides read TGTGCCAGCAGCTTGGGACAGGCAGTCTACTATGGCTACACCTTC. This encodes CASSLGQAVYYGYTF. Complete variable domain (other parts from reference TRBV7-8 and TRBJ1-2): GAGVSQSPRYKVAKRGQDVALRCDPISGHVSLFWYQQALGQGPEFLTYFQNEAQLDKSGLPSDRFFAERPEGSVSTLKIQRTQQEDSAVYLCASSLGQAVYYGYTFGSGTRLTVV.

V gene TRBV12-3 or TRBV12-4 combines with J gene TRBJ1-2, with a tentative D call TRBD1 (5 bases). The CDR3 length is 13 residues. Trimming left V 6 bases short and J 4 bases short, with 12 bases between. The CDR3 nucleotides are TGTGCCAGCAGACCAGACAGTAGCTATGGCTACACCTTC. It translates to CASRPDSSYGYTF.